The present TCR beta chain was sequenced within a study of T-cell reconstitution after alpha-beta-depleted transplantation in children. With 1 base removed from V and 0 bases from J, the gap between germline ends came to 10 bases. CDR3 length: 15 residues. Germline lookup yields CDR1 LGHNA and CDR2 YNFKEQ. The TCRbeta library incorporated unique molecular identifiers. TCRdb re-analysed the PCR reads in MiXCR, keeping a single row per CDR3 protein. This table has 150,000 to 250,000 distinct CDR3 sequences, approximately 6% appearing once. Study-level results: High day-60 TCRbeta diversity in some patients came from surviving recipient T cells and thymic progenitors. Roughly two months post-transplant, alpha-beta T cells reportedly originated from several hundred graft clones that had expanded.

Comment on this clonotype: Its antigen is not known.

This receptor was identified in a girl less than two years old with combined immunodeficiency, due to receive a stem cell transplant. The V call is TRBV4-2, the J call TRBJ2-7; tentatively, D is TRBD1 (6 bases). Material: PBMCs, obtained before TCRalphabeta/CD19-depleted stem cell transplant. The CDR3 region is CASSQVMDSSYEQYF. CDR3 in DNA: TGTGCCAGCAGCCAAGTTATGGACAGCTCCTACGAGCAGTACTTC.